The 32 T cell receptor beta chains presented below share a single source sample, sequenced in a study of identical twins. TCRdb re-called the 5' RACE reads with MiXCR, one entry per CDR3 protein. The table records roughly 350,000 distinct CDR3 sequences, approximately 13% of them present only once. A further study also used this sample, focusing on yellow fever vaccine responses in identical twins.

Sequenced input: CD8+ T cells sorted from blood. The receptors were gathered from a woman aged 18-30 years in good health.

The table lists this clonotype with a few counts. One end of the junction fails to match germline, which may point to a read error. CDR3 amino acids: CASTYARDPSYEQYF. The CDR3 nucleotides are TGTGCCAGCACTTACGCCCGGGACCCGTCCTACGAGCAGTACTTC. V and J are TRBV6-5 and TRBJ2-7, with D perhaps being TRBD1 or TRBD2 (5 bases each). The CDR3 consists of 15 residues. Germline-derived CDR1 and CDR2 are MNHEY and SVGAGI.

The CDR3 region has the DNA TGTGCCAGCAGTTTATTAGCGGAGGCCTCCTACAATGAGCAGTTCTTC. Translating it yields CASSLLAEASYNEQFF. The genes are TRBV27 and TRBJ2-1; D may be TRBD2 (6 bases). There are 16 residues in the CDR3. CDR1 and CDR2 (germline): MNHEY, SMNVEV (reference sequence). V lost 1 base and J lost 0, with 10 bases in between.

J is TRBJ1-6 and V is TRBV12-3 or TRBV12-4; possible D gene TRBD1, 5 bases. This CDR3 comprises 14 residues. V was cut by 2 bases and J by 8 bases, with 10 bases left in between. CDR3 sequence (DNA): TGTGCCAGCAGTTTATCAGGGAGCCATTCACCCCTCCACTTT. It encodes CASSLSGSHSPLHF.

The chain carries TRBV10-3 and TRBJ2-1; D might be TRBD2 (6 bases). Germline V gene sequence: CDR1 ENHRY, CDR2 SYGVKD. The V end lost 8 bases, the J end lost 8 bases, and 16 bases lay between the germline ends. The CDR3 contains 13 residues. The CDR3 is CAISDGSSHEQFF. The CDR3 nucleotides are TGTGCCATCTCTGACGGGAGTTCCCATGAGCAGTTCTTC.

This chain joins TRBV6-1 and TRBJ2-7, with TRBD2 matching 13 bases. The J segment lost 2 bases and the V segment lost 6 bases, leaving 4 bases of the junction unmatched. The CDR3 extends over 15 amino acids. CDR1 MNHNS and CDR2 SASEGT come from the germline V gene. CDR3 amino acids: CASSRTSGRTYEQYF. The CDR3 DNA reads TGTGCCAGCAGCCGGACTAGCGGGAGAACCTACGAGCAGTACTTC.

This clonotype was detected only a few times. The rearrangement links TRBV5-1 to TRBJ1-2, with 8 bases lining up with TRBD1. The V and J ends lost 0 bases and 3 bases, in that order; junction bases with no gene match: 16. There are 19 residues in the CDR3. The germline gives CDR1 SGHRS, CDR2 YFSETQ. The CDR3 sequence: CASSLVHRGGPPFHYGYTF. CDR3 DNA sequence: TGCGCCAGCAGCTTGGTCCACAGGGGGGGACCTCCTTTTCACTATGGCTACACCTTC.

This clonotype was picked up many times. The chain has TRBV12-3 or TRBV12-4 and TRBJ2-1; the D gene is possibly TRBD2 (5 bases). This CDR3 spans 14 amino acids. Trimming pared 8 bases from V and 4 bases from J, leaving 15 bases between. The CDR3 sequence: CASRSRAGYNEQFF. CDR3 DNA sequence: TGTGCCAGCCGCTCGCGGGCCGGGTACAATGAGCAGTTCTTC.

This clonotype was seen at least ten times. V usage is TRBV5-1 and J usage is TRBJ2-4; 8 nucleotides align to TRBD1. In germline, CDR1 is SGHRS, CDR2 YFSETQ. The length of the CDR3 is 13 residues. The J segment lost 6 bases and the V segment lost 4 bases, leaving 3 bases of the junction unmatched. CDR3 nucleotide sequence: TGCGCCAGCAGCGTGGACAGGGTAAACATTCAGTACTTC. It yields the protein CASSVDRVNIQYF.

V is TRBV27 and J is TRBJ1-1; 8 positions agree with TRBD1. Germline lookup yields CDR1 MNHEY and CDR2 SMNVEV (reference sequence). This CDR3 is 15 amino acids long. With 5 bases clipped from V and 4 bases from J, the junction kept 9 bases outside the gene matches. The DNA of the CDR3 is TGTGCCAGCAGTGCGGACAGGGCGGGTCTCACTGAAGCTTTCTTT. Protein product: CASSADRAGLTEAFF.

V is TRBV9 and J is TRBJ1-1, with no clear D. Trimming took off 0 bases at V and 6 bases at J, with 3 bases between the two ends. CDR3 size: 11 residues. Germline CDR1 reads SGDLS; CDR2 reads YYNGEE. CDR3 residues: CASSVAPEAFF. The CDR3 coding sequence is TGTGCCAGCAGCGTAGCCCCTGAAGCTTTCTTT.

The J gene is TRBJ2-1, the V gene TRBV6-1; 9 bases are shared with TRBD1. With V trimmed by 5 bases and J by 3 bases, 5 bases remained unmatched. Germline CDR1 and CDR2: MNHNS and SASEGT. The CDR3 extends over 15 amino acids. CDR3 DNA sequence: TGTGCCAGCAGTATTCGGACAGGGGACTACAATGAGCAGTTCTTC. Residues: CASSIRTGDYNEQFF.

This chain uses TRBV6-2 or TRBV6-3 with TRBJ2-1; D is possibly TRBD2 (5 bases). This CDR3 is 15 amino acids long. Germline CDR1 MNHEY, CDR2 SVGEGT. V lost 0 bases and J lost 6, with 12 bases in between. CDR3 sequence reads: CASSYSSGWGNEQFF. CDR3 coding DNA: TGTGCCAGCAGTTACTCAAGCGGCTGGGGCAATGAGCAGTTCTTC.

This clonotype appeared a few times. The chain carries TRBV28 and TRBJ2-5; 8 bases are a match to TRBD2. This CDR3 is built from 16 residues. Germline trimming cut 1 base from V and 3 bases from J; bases unmatched to any gene: 7. Per the germline V gene, CDR1 is MDHEN and CDR2 is SYDVKM. CDR3 protein: CASSLLIGAGEETQYF. The DNA for the CDR3 is TGTGCCAGCAGTTTATTAATTGGAGCGGGGGAAGAGACCCAGTACTTC.

The chain combines TRBV27 with TRBJ2-2; D possibly uses TRBD1 or TRBD2 (5 bases each). In germline, CDR1 is MNHEY, CDR2 SMNVEV (reference sequence). This CDR3 is built from 15 residues. Trimming took off 0 bases at V and 7 bases at J, with 12 bases between the two ends. For the CDR3, the DNA is TGTGCCAGCAGTTTATCGGAGGCAGGGCACGGGGAGCTGTTTTTT. Residues: CASSLSEAGHGELFF.

This clonotype was seen a handful of times. The rearrangement uses TRBV6-2 or TRBV6-3 and TRBJ1-5; D is perhaps TRBD1 (5 bases). Trimming removed 8 bases from V and 6 bases from J, with 14 bases in between. This CDR3 region has 13 residues. Germline CDR1 is MNHEY and CDR2 is SVGEGT. The CDR3 loop reads CASAWGRVQPQHF. CDR3 bases: TGTGCCAGCGCTTGGGGGAGGGTTCAGCCCCAGCATTTT.

V and J are TRBV7-9 and TRBJ2-7; D gene ambiguous. Per the germline V gene, CDR1 is SEHNR and CDR2 is FQNEAQ (reference sequence). The CDR3 contains 12 residues. CDR3 sequence reads: CASSSYSDEQYV. The CDR3 region has the DNA TGTGCCAGCAGCTCTTACTCCGACGAGCAGTACGTC.

This clonotype has a handful of counts. The J gene is TRBJ2-4, the V gene TRBV12-3 or TRBV12-4, with TRBD1 identical over 10 bases. CDR3 length: 18 amino acids. V lost 5 bases to trimming and J lost 0 bases; unmatched junction nucleotides: 10. CDR3 sequence (DNA): TGTGCCAGCAGTGTCGCGACGGGACAGGGGATAGCCAAAAACATTCAGTACTTC. This gives the protein CASSVATGQGIAKNIQYF.

The chain links TRBV9 to TRBJ2-1; 7 bases match TRBD2. The V gene end was trimmed by 0 bases and the J gene end by 3 bases; junction bases not matched to a gene: 6. The CDR3 consists of 16 residues. In germline, CDR1 is SGDLS, CDR2 YYNGEE. CDR3 sequence: CASSVGASGNYNEQFF. CDR3 coding DNA: TGTGCCAGCAGCGTAGGCGCTAGCGGAAACTACAATGAGCAGTTCTTC.

This clonotype has at least ten counts. The CDR3 DNA reads TGCAGCGTTGTCGTGTCAGGGTTGTATGGCTACACCTTC. Its protein is CSVVVSGLYGYTF. The chain uses TRBV29-1 and TRBJ1-2; possibly TRBD1 for D (5 bases). Trimming cost V 4 bases and J 5 bases, with 14 bases left between them. Germline V gene data show CDR1 as SQVTM and CDR2 as ANQGSEA. The CDR3 sequence is 13 residues long. Together with reference TRBV29-1 and TRBJ1-2, the CDR3 gives the full variable domain: SAVISQKPSRDICQRGTSLTIQCQVDSQVTMMFWYRQQPGQSLTLIATANQGSEATYESGFVIDKFPISRPNLTFSTLTVSNMSPEDSSIYLCSVVVSGLYGYTFGSGTRLTVV.

This clonotype was detected only a few times. The chain uses TRBV5-6 and TRBJ2-7, with D perhaps matching TRBD2 (6 bases). The germline CDR1 and CDR2 sequences are SGHDT and YYEEEE. This CDR3 region has 14 residues. The V and J ends lost 0 bases and 7 bases respectively, with 14 bases between them. Written as DNA, the CDR3 is TGTGCCAGCAGCTTGGGGGCTAGGGCGGGGGAGCAGTACGTC. Translation gives CASSLGARAGEQYV.

CDR3 region: CSADGPPSADTQYF. CDR3 in DNA: TGCAGTGCGGACGGGCCCCCGTCAGCCGATACGCAGTATTTT. The chain links TRBV20-1 to TRBJ2-3; D not certain. Per the germline V gene, CDR1 is DFQATT and CDR2 is SNEGSKA (reference sequence). V lost 6 bases and J 6 bases, leaving 19 bases between the germline ends. The CDR3 is 14 amino acids.

V is TRBV11-2 and J is TRBJ2-3, with TRBD2 identical over 9 bases. Germline CDR1 SGHAT, CDR2 FQNNGV. V trimming: 2 bases; J trimming: 4 bases; junction bases outside the gene matches: 7. CDR3 length: 16 amino acids. DNA of the CDR3: TGTGCCAGCAGCTTAATCGCTAGCGGGAACGCAGATACGCAGTATTTT. It yields the protein CASSLIASGNADTQYF.

This clonotype came up many times. The gene calls are TRBV12-3 or TRBV12-4 and TRBJ2-5; D gene ambiguous. The V and J ends lost 8 bases and 5 bases respectively, with 9 bases between them. There are 11 residues in the CDR3. This chain's CDR3 is CASSPRETQYF. In DNA, the CDR3 is TGTGCCAGCTCACCGCGGGAGACCCAGTACTTC.

The chain uses TRBV25-1 and TRBJ2-1, with D perhaps TRBD2 (5 bases). Germline V gene data show CDR1 as MGHDK and CDR2 as SYGVNS. The germline V and J ends were trimmed by 7 bases and 4 bases, with 17 bases remaining between them. This CDR3 has 15 amino acids. The CDR3, as DNA: TGTGCCAGCACTCTCACGGGAAGAGAATACAATGAGCAGTTCTTC. Its translation: CASTLTGREYNEQFF. The whole variable domain, remainder taken from reference TRBV25-1 and TRBJ2-1, is EADIYQTPRYLVIGTGKKITLECSQTMGHDKMYWYQQDPGMELHLIHYSYGVNSTEKGDLSSESTVSRIRTEHFPLTLESARPSHTSQYLCASTLTGREYNEQFFGPGTRLTVL.

This clonotype was detected only a few times. The CDR3 reads CASSQVSGGTDTQYF. The CDR3 nucleotides read TGCGCCAGCAGCCAAGTGAGCGGCGGCACAGATACGCAGTATTTT. The J gene is TRBJ2-3, the V gene TRBV4-1; D is perhaps TRBD2 (5 bases). The CDR3 runs 15 residues. Looked up from germline, CDR1 is MGHRA and CDR2 is YSYEKL. V gave up 1 base and J gave up 1 base, with 9 bases separating them.

This clonotype was seen at least ten times. The chain couples TRBV5-4 to TRBJ2-2; D gene uncertain. This CDR3 has 14 residues. Germline assignment: CDR1 SGHNT and CDR2 YYREEE (reference sequence). The V end was cut by 0 bases, the J end by 2 bases, with 5 bases between. In DNA form, the CDR3 reads TGTGCCAGCAGCTTGGATTCCAACACCGGGGAGCTGTTTTTT. It translates to CASSLDSNTGELFF.

This clonotype was counted ten times or more. V and J are TRBV28 and TRBJ1-5; possibly TRBD1 for D (5 bases). The V and J ends lost 10 bases and 3 bases respectively, with 16 bases between them. Germline CDR1 reads MDHEN; CDR2 reads SYDVKM. The CDR3 is made up of 14 amino acids. CDR3 coding DNA: TGTGCCATCACCTCCGACAGTTACAATCAGCCCCAGCATTTT. Translated, it gives CAITSDSYNQPQHF.

This clonotype appeared a single time. This rearrangement joins TRBV27 to TRBJ2-2, with no clear D. V gave up 7 bases and J gave up 5 bases, with 11 bases separating them. The germline gives CDR1 MNHEY, CDR2 SMNVEV (reference sequence). The CDR3 consists of 13 residues. The CDR3 nucleotides are TGTGCCAGCACCTCTATTGGAACCGGGGAGCTGTTTTTT. This encodes CASTSIGTGELFF.

This chain connects TRBV10-3 to TRBJ2-3; D is possibly TRBD2 (6 bases). Trimming removed 7 bases at V and 1 base at J, with 18 bases between. This CDR3 spans 16 amino acids. In germline, CDR1 is ENHRY, CDR2 SYGVKD. The CDR3 here is CAITPSGDLGTDTQYF. DNA for the CDR3: TGTGCCATCACGCCGTCGGGGGACCTCGGCACAGATACGCAGTATTTT.

This clonotype showed up just a few times. The CDR3 DNA follows: TGTGCCAGCTCACCACTAGCGGGAGGGCCCCATGAGCAGTTCTTC. Protein product: CASSPLAGGPHEQFF. This chain links TRBV18 with TRBJ2-1; 11 bases match TRBD2. The V and J ends lost 1 base and 8 bases, in that order; junction bases with no gene match: 4. The CDR3 length is 15 residues. Germline V lookup: CDR1 KGHSH, CDR2 LQKENI.

CDR3 amino acids: CASSSGDDYNEQFF. In DNA, the CDR3 is TGTGCCAGCAGCTCCGGGGACGACTACAATGAGCAGTTCTTC. This chain links TRBV13 with TRBJ2-1, with D perhaps assigned TRBD1 or TRBD2 (5 bases each). The length of the CDR3 is 14 residues. Germline V lookup: CDR1 PRHDT, CDR2 FYEKMQ (reference sequence). The V end lost 4 bases, the J end lost 3 bases, and 10 bases lay between the germline ends.

This clonotype was picked up many times. The chain employs TRBV5-1 and TRBJ2-1; either TRBD1 or TRBD2 may supply D (6 bases each). There are 19 residues in the CDR3. Deletions cut 3 bases from V and 2 bases from J, with 24 bases between. Per the germline V gene, CDR1 is SGHRS and CDR2 is YFSETQ. DNA for the CDR3: TGCGCCAGCAGCTGGAAACAGGGCAGGGTGCGCGGGGCCTACAATGAGCAGTTCTTC. It yields the protein CASSWKQGRVRGAYNEQFF.